Described below is a single TCR beta chain sequence and its context. The antigen is undetermined. These data come from a study of vaccination effects on CD4 cells after COVID-19. General study points: Clones from infection and from vaccination both contracted markedly late after vaccination.

Following 10 days of culture, CD4+ T cells were isolated. The method was immunoSEQ multiplex PCR; TCRdb's version includes in-frame clones alone and lacks a portion of them. The sample has tens of thousands of clones; just over 70% are singletons. This specimen consisted of CD4+ T cells from PBMCs cultured without peptide, obtained before COVID-19 vaccination. This receptor was taken from a human donor who had a prior SARS-CoV-2 infection.

The CDR3 sequence is CASIFPPRDRVISYEQYF. In DNA, the CDR3 is TGTGCCAGTATTTTTCCTCCGCGGGACAGGGTCATTTCCTACGAGCAGTACTTC. This chain joins TRBV19 and TRBJ2-7, with 9 nucleotides matching TRBD1. Germline CDR1 LNHDA, CDR2 SQIVND (reference sequence). Losses at the gene ends were 7 bases for V and 1 base for J; bases not matched to a gene: 17. This CDR3 is built from 18 residues.